The present TCR beta chain was sequenced within a study of prognosis after radiotherapy for stage I lung cancer. This clonotype came up many times. The CDR3 covers 14 residues. With 5 bases clipped from V and 4 bases from J, the junction kept 7 bases outside the gene matches. From genomic DNA, two-round multiplex PCR was used to amplify TCR beta CDR3. First-round PCR, the initial amplification, used primers specific to each TRBV and TRBJ gene. Each CDR3 protein is one row after TCRdb ran MiXCR on the multiplex PCR reads. The data contain 45,000 to 60,000 distinct CDR3 sequences, 30% to 35% of them singletons.

V and J are TRBV12-3 or TRBV12-4 and TRBJ2-5; 7 positions agree with TRBD2. The source is a donor over 45 with non-small cell lung cancer. The sample here was PBMCs, taken before or after stereotactic body radiation therapy (not recorded which). The CDR3 DNA is TGTGCCAGCAGTCGCGGGGGAGCGGGAGAGACCCAGTACTTC. Translated: CASSRGGAGETQYF.